The next 7 T cell receptor beta chains were all read from a single sample in a study of shared T cell receptors in the human thymus. Some clones are missing from TCRdb's copy, which holds only in-frame ones; the method was immunoSEQ multiplex PCR. The table has hundreds of thousands of clones, approximately 88% seen once; the top ten hold 0.0095% to 0.011%. The same data also contributed to another study, on human thymus T cells.

The sample comprised thymocytes. The receptors derive from a boy younger than two with a congenital heart defect.

In this sample, this clone turned up once. The chain employs TRBV9 and TRBJ2-5; 16 bases align to TRBD2. Trimming took 3 bases from V and 4 from J; bases not matched to a gene: 12. Looked up from germline, CDR1 is SGDLS and CDR2 is YYNGEE. This CDR3 region has 19 residues. The CDR3 here is CASSERGGTSGRGGETQYF. In DNA, the CDR3 is TGTGCCAGCAGCGAGAGAGGAGGGACTAGCGGGAGGGGAGGAGAGACCCAGTACTTC.

A few counts support this clone. The rearrangement links TRBV11-3 to TRBJ2-6; D may be TRBD1 (6 bases). This CDR3 spans 17 amino acids. V dropped 5 bases and J dropped 0 bases, with 14 bases sitting between them. Germline V gene lookup returns CDR1 SGHNT and CDR2 YENEEA. This CDR3 is CASSQGHVNSGANVLTF. The CDR3 DNA is TGTGCCAGCAGCCAGGGACACGTAAACTCTGGGGCCAACGTCCTGACTTTC.

The chain is built from TRBV28 and TRBJ1-5, with D possibly matching TRBD1 (6 bases). The germline CDR1 and CDR2 sequences are MDHEN and SYDVKM. The CDR3 extends over 16 amino acids. V was shortened by 6 bases and J by 1 base, with 16 bases between the two germline ends. The CDR3 is CASSPTKDSSNQPQHF. The DNA of the CDR3 is TGTGCCAGCAGCCCGACAAAGGACAGCAGCAATCAGCCCCAGCATTTT.

V and J are TRBV6-1 and TRBJ2-7; 11 bases fit TRBD1. The CDR3 has 15 residues. Germline trimming cut 6 bases from V and 6 bases from J; bases unmatched to any gene: 10. Germline V gene sequence: CDR1 MNHNS, CDR2 SASEGT. The CDR3 protein is CASREPGQGACEQYF. The CDR3 DNA follows: TGTGCCAGCAGAGAACCCGGACAGGGGGCATGCGAGCAGTACTTC.

The gene calls are TRBV2 and TRBJ2-3, with a possible D match to TRBD2 (5 bases). The V end was cut by 3 bases, the J end by 3 bases, with 13 bases between. CDR3 length: 15 residues. Looked up from germline, CDR1 is SNHLY and CDR2 is FYNNEI. The CDR3 region is CASSEASWRTDTQYF. The CDR3, as DNA: TGTGCCAGCAGTGAGGCCTCGTGGAGGACAGATACGCAGTATTTT. Together with reference TRBV2 and TRBJ2-3, the CDR3 gives the full variable domain: EPEVTQTPSHQVTQMGQEVILRCVPISNHLYFYWYRQILGQKVEFLVSFYNNEISEKSEIFDDQFSVERPDGSNFTLKIRSTKLEDSAMYFCASSEASWRTDTQYFGPGTRLTVL.

This clone was seen only once. The rearrangement links TRBV11-2 to TRBJ1-2; 7 nucleotides match TRBD1. V shed 5 bases and J 4 bases; nucleotides not matched to a gene: 7. Germline-derived CDR1 and CDR2 are SGHAT and FQNNGV. CDR3 size: 14 residues. CDR3 protein: CASSPRQGRYGYTF. The CDR3, as DNA: TGTGCCAGCAGCCCTCGACAGGGACGCTATGGCTACACCTTC.

There are a few counts of this clone. The V and J genes are TRBV11-2 and TRBJ2-1; 11 bases line up with TRBD2. The germline CDR1 and CDR2 sequences are SGHAT and FQNNGV. V trimming: 3 bases; J trimming: 0 bases; junction bases outside the gene matches: 7. This CDR3 region has 18 residues. CDR3 loop: CASSFPTSGGSSYNEQFF. CDR3 DNA sequence: TGTGCCAGCAGCTTTCCAACTAGCGGGGGAAGCTCCTACAATGAGCAGTTCTTC.